This entry describes one TCR beta chain. Its specificity is not known. A v3.0 immunoSEQ assay was performed at survey level. The protocol was immunoSEQ multiplex PCR, while the TCRdb copy is restricted to in-frame clones and leaves out a portion. In the table there are more than 35,000 clones, approximately 86% of which are singletons. The data stem from a study of long-term antiretroviral therapy in people with HIV. Broader study findings: With ART, diversity went up but was still lower than in transplant donor controls. Clonotypes expanded prior to ART showed repertoire dominance at all sampled time points. HIV repertoires spanned tighter CDR3 length ranges than controls did.

The origin of this receptor is a woman aged 18-29 years with HIV. The sample in question was unsorted PBMCs, obtained just before starting antiretroviral therapy.

CDR3 nucleotide sequence: TGTGCCAGCAGCGAACTCTACGAGGGTGGCTATGGCTACACCTTC. Its translation is CASSELYEGGYGYTF. The V and J genes are TRBV27 and TRBJ1-2; no definite D call. V was cut by 6 bases and J by 4 bases, with 18 bases left in between. The germline V gene encodes CDR1 MNHEY and CDR2 SMNVEV (reference sequence). This CDR3 comprises 15 residues.